This T cell receptor beta chain emerged from a study of blood T cell repertoires in COVID-19. Looking at the study overall: The United States, Italy and Spain provided the acute and convalescent COVID-19 samples. Sources were T cells, B-cell-depleted T cells, or PBMCs; the material itself was cDNA or gDNA.

In the original workflow: By means of reference gene primer amplification, nucleated cell counts were estimated. This table comes from immunoSEQ multiplex PCR, and its TCRdb copy is limited to in-frame clones, with some not included. The V and J calls and the clone size are those of that table, but D and trimming were determined from the DNA. Here the sample spans roughly 100,000 clones, around 90% being singletons. This CDR3 comprises 16 residues. Trimming took 1 base from V and 7 from J; bases not matched to a gene: 8. The germline V gene encodes CDR1 LNHDA and CDR2 SQIVND (reference sequence). This clone was observed a single time.

This TCR came from a man younger than 35 with acute or convalescent COVID-19. Sequenced sample: peripheral blood. J is TRBJ2-4 and V is TRBV19, with 9 bases that match TRBD2. The CDR3 DNA reads as TGTGCCAGTAGTATAGGGGAGGCGGGGGGGAGGAACATTCAGTACTTC. Encoded protein: CASSIGEAGGRNIQYF.